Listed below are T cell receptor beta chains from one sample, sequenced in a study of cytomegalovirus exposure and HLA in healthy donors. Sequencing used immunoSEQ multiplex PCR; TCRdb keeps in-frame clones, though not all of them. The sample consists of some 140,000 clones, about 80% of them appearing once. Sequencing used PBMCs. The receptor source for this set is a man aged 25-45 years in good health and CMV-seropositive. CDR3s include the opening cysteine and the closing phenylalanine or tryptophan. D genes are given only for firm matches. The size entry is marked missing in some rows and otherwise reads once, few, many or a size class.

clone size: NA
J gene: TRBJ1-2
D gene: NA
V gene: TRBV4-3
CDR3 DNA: TGCGCCAGCAGCCAAGACGTAGGGGGTATGCGGTTATATGGCTACACCTTC
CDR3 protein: CASSQDVGGMRLYGYTF

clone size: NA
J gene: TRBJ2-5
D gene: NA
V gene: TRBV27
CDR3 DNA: TGTGCCAGCAGTTTATTTGGTACTGAAGAGACCCAGTACTTC
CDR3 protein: CASSLFGTEETQYF

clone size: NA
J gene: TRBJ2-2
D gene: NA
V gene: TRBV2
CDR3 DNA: TGTGCCAGCAGTGAAGCGCGCCGACAGCTCACCGGGGAGCTGTTTTTT
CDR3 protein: CASSEARRQLTGELFF

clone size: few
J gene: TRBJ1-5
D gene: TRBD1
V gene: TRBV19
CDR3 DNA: TGTGCCAGTAGGCAATACGGGACAGGGGTGATGGGCAATCAGCCCCAGCATTTT
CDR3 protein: CASRQYGTGVMGNQPQHF

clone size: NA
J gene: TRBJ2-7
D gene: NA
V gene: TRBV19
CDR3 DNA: TGTGCCAGTAGTAAAATCCCCAGGGGATCTATGGACTACGAGCAGTACTTC
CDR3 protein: CASSKIPRGSMDYEQYF

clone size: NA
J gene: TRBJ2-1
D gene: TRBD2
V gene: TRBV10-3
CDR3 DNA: TGTGCCATCAGCGCCCGGACTAGCGGGAGTTATGAGCAGTTCTTC
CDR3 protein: CAISARTSGSYEQFF

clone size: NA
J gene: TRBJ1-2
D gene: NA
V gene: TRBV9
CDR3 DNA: TGTGCCAGCAGCGTGGGGGGTGCCTATGGCTACACCTTC
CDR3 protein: CASSVGGAYGYTF

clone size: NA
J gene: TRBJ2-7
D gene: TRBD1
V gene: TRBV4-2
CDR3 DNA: TGTGCCAGCAGCCAAGATAGGTCGGGACAGGGGGCCCACGAGCAGTACTTC
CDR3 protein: CASSQDRSGQGAHEQYF

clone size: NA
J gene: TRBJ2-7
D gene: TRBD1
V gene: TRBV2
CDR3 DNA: TGTGCCAGCAGTTCCGGGACAGGGACCTACGAGCAGTACTTC
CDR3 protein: CASSSGTGTYEQYF

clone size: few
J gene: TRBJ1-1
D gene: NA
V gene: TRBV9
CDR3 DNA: TGTGCCAGCAGCCGTACAGCAAACACTGAAGCTTTCTTT
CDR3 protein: CASSRTANTEAFF

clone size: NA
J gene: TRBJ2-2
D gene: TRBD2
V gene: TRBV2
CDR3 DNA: TGTGCCAGCAGAGCGGGACTAGCGATGAACACCGGGGAGCTGTTTTTT
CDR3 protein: CASRAGLAMNTGELFF

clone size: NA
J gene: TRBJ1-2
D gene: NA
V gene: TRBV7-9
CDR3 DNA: TGTGCCAGCAGCTTAGGTACGGGTATCTATGGCTACACCTTC
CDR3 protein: CASSLGTGIYGYTF

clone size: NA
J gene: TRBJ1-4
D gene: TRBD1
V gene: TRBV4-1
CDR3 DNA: TGCGCCAGCAGCCGCGGGACAGGACAGGAAAAACTGTTTTTT
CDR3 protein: CASSRGTGQEKLFF

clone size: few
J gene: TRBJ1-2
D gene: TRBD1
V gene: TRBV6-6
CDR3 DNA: TGTGCCAGCAGTTACTCGGGACAGCAGAACTATGGCTACACCTTC
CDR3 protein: CASSYSGQQNYGYTF

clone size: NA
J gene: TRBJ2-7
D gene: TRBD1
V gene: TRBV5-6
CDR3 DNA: TGTGCCAGCAGCTTGGGACAGGGGGGCTCCTACGAGCAGTACTTC
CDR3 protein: CASSLGQGGSYEQYF

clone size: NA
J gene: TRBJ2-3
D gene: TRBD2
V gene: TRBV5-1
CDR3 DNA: TGCGCCAGCAGCTTAAGGGGACTAGCGACTCTGGATACGCAGTATTTT
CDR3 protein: CASSLRGLATLDTQYF

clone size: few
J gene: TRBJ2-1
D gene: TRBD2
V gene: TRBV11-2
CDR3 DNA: TGTGCCAGCAGCGGGCAGCGGGGGGGCAACAATGAGCAGTTCTTC
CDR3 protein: CASSGQRGGNNEQFF

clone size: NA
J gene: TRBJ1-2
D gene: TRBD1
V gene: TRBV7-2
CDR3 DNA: TGTGCCAGCAGCCAAGGACAGGGCGGCTACACCTTC
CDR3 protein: CASSQGQGGYTF